This T cell receptor beta chain appears in the sequencing data of a study of T cell changes during pregnancy in multiple sclerosis. This CDR3 comprises 14 residues. V was cut by 0 bases and J by 4 bases, with 8 bases left in between. The germline V gene encodes CDR1 SGDLS and CDR2 YYNGEE. Generated by immunoSEQ multiplex PCR, the TCRdb table keeps only in-frame clones and is missing some. The table lists about 59,000 clones, less than 95% of them singletons, with around 2.5% in the top ten. This sequence originates from a female donor with multiple sclerosis, enrolled in a pregnancy study. The chain recombines TRBV9 with TRBJ2-1; D not resolved. Sequencing was performed on CD8+ T cells from peripheral blood mononuclear cells, taken after pregnancy. The chain's CDR3 is CASSVATDYNEQFF. The CDR3 bases are TGTGCCAGCAGCGTAGCTACCGATTACAATGAGCAGTTCTTC.